The sequence of this TCR beta chain was determined in a study of shared clonotypes between healthy human individuals. Trimming removed 6 bases at V and 4 bases at J, with 12 bases between. The CDR3 runs 13 residues. CDR1 is SGHTA and CDR2 is FQGNSA in the germline V gene. Findings of the study overall: What naive subsets generally showed was a larger estimated richness than memory subsets showed. Donor clonotype sharing was expected to depend on sequencing depth. Among non-shared clonotypes, generation probabilities were lower than among those shared by all four donors.

Concerning this clone itself: The antigen is undetermined.

Terminally differentiated effector memory CD45RA+ cells were excluded from the naive CD8 cells, which were CD45RO-negative and positively selected for CCR7. Adult donors, all healthy and HIV-negative, had no recent acute infections or vaccinations. Clones were read by immunoSEQ multiplex PCR, and TCRdb kept only the in-frame ones, dropping some. The sample records hundreds of thousands of clones, about 92% being singletons. Sequencing was performed on naive CD8+ T cells sorted from blood. The V call is TRBV7-2, the J call TRBJ2-5; D gene ambiguous. This TCR was recovered from a man younger than 40 in good health. CDR3 in DNA: TGTGCCAGCAGTTCTGGTCCCGGAGAGACCCAGTACTTC. Translated: CASSSGPGETQYF.